This is a list of T cell receptor beta chains from one sample in a study of blood T cell repertoires in COVID-19. TCRdb's table, derived via immunoSEQ multiplex PCR, lists solely in-frame clones and lacks some. The table includes 200,000 to 250,000 clones, about nine tenths detected once. Sequenced: PBMCs or T cells enriched from blood (not recorded which). The source of these receptors is a woman between 35 and 50 years old with acute COVID-19. Each CDR3 is given with its conserved first and last residue. A D gene is named only where the DNA matches it firmly. Expanded clones are given a class, and other clones once, few, many or no size at all.

>TRBD2|NA|TRBJ2-3|TRBV5-1
TGCGCCAGCAGACTAGCGGGGGATACGGATACGCAGTATTTT
CASRLAGDTDTQYF
>TRBD1|NA|TRBJ1-1|TRBV11-1
TGTGCCAGCAGCTCCGCCGGGACAGTGAACACTGAAGCTTTCTTT
CASSSAGTVNTEAFF
>TRBD1|NA|TRBJ1-5|TRBV6-5
TGTGCCAGCAGTTACTCCGGGGGACAGGGGGCTCAGCCCCAGCATTTT
CASSYSGGQGAQPQHF
>TRBD1|NA|TRBJ1-1|TRBV3-1/TRBV3-2
TGTGCCAGCAGCCGGGGACAGACGAACACTGAAGCTTTCTTT
CASSRGQTNTEAFF
>NA|NA|TRBJ1-2|TRBV12-3/TRBV12-4
TGTGCCAGCAGTCCGACATTTAACTATGGCTACACCTTC
CASSPTFNYGYTF
>TRBD1|NA|TRBJ2-3|TRBV4-1
TGCGCCAGCAGCCAAGAAGCGTCGACAGGGGGCAGGGCAGATACGCAGTATTTT
CASSQEASTGGRADTQYF
>TRBD1|few|TRBJ1-2|TRBV29-1
TGCAGCGTTGCGACAGGGGAGGGCTATGGCTACACCTTC
CSVATGEGYGYTF
>TRBD1|NA|TRBJ2-7|TRBV12-3/TRBV12-4
TGTGCCAGCAGTTTAGAGGGGGCGCAGTACTTC
CASSLEGAQYF
>NA|NA|TRBJ1-4|TRBV4-1
TGCGCCAGCAGCCAAGTAGGCAGGAAAAATGAAAAACTGTTTTTT
CASSQVGRKNEKLFF
>TRBD2|NA|TRBJ2-2|TRBV9
TGTGCCAGCAGCGTAGAGCCTAGCGGGGGGACTTACGCGAACACCGGGGAGCTGTTTTTT
CASSVEPSGGTYANTGELFF
>NA|NA|TRBJ1-4|TRBV30
TGTGCCTGGAGCTCGGGACAAGGGACCTTATTT
CAWSSGQGTLF
>TRBD1|NA|TRBJ1-1|TRBV25-1
TGTGCCAGCAGTGAATTAGGAATCGACAGGGCGGCTGAAGCTTTCTTT
CASSELGIDRAAEAFF
>NA|NA|TRBJ1-1|TRBV7-2
TGTGCCAGCAGCCCGGTCCCGAACACTGAAGCTTTCTTT
CASSPVPNTEAFF
>TRBD2|NA|TRBJ2-5|TRBV4-2
TGTGCCAGCAGTCCAAGGACTAGCGGGGGGGCCGGGGAGACCCAGTACTTC
CASSPRTSGGAGETQYF
>NA|NA|TRBJ1-6|TRBV19
TGTGCCAGTAGTATAGTCAGCTATAATTCACCCCTCCACTTT
CASSIVSYNSPLHF
>TRBD2|NA|TRBJ2-6|TRBV18
TGTGCCAGCTCACCACGCTCTAGCGGGGTAGTTGGGGCCAACGTCCTGACTTTC
CASSPRSSGVVGANVLTF
>NA|NA|TRBJ1-4|TRBV9
TGTGCCAGCAGCCCCCGGGGGGTCGGGGAAAAACTGTTTTTT
CASSPRGVGEKLFF
>TRBD2|NA|TRBJ2-1|TRBV4-2
TGTGCCAGCAGCCAAGCCCCAGCGGGGGCCTCCGGTGAGCAGTTCTTC
CASSQAPAGASGEQFF
>TRBD2|once|TRBJ2-2|TRBV19
TGTGCCACCCGGACTAGCGGGGTTAGCACCGGGGAGCTGTTTTTT
CATRTSGVSTGELFF
>NA|NA|TRBJ1-2|TRBV11-2
TGTGCCAGCACCAACGCCGTGCGCCCCGGGGGCTACACCTTC
CASTNAVRPGGYTF
>TRBD2|NA|TRBJ2-3|TRBV4-3
TGCGCCAGCAGCCTTTCTAGCGGGGGCACAGATACGCAGTATTTT
CASSLSSGGTDTQYF
>NA|NA|TRBJ1-6|TRBV3-1/TRBV3-2
TGTGCCAGCAGCCCCTTGAGCTCCTATAATTCACCCCTCCACTTT
CASSPLSSYNSPLHF
>NA|NA|TRBJ1-5|TRBV6-5
TGTGCCAGCAGTTACGACAGTTATAGCAATCAGCCCCAGCATTTT
CASSYDSYSNQPQHF
>NA|NA|TRBJ2-5|TRBV19
TGTGCCAGTAGTCTCATGCCCGGCCAAGAGACCCAGTACTTC
CASSLMPGQETQYF
>NA|NA|TRBJ1-5|TRBV6-1
TGTGCCAGCAGTGAGGTAGGGGGGGGCAATCAGCCCCAGCATTTT
CASSEVGGGNQPQHF
>TRBD1|NA|TRBJ1-1|TRBV18
TGTGCCAGCTCCGGACAGGGGAACACTGAAGCTTTCTTT
CASSGQGNTEAFF
>NA|NA|TRBJ1-6|TRBV4-1
TGCGCCAGCAGCCAAGATCGCTACGACAACTCACCCCTCCACTTT
CASSQDRYDNSPLHF
>TRBD1|NA|TRBJ1-2|TRBV2
TGTGCCAGCAGGGACAGGGGTCAGAAGTCTGGCTACACCTTC
CASRDRGQKSGYTF
>NA|NA|TRBJ1-2|TRBV12-3/TRBV12-4
TGTGCCAGCAGTTTAGGGGGGGACTATGGCTACACCTTC
CASSLGGDYGYTF
>NA|NA|TRBJ2-2|TRBV7-3
TGTGCCAGCAGCTTAATCGGCCTGGGGAGCAGGTCCACCGGGGAGCTGTTTTTT
CASSLIGLGSRSTGELFF
>NA|NA|TRBJ1-3|TRBV7-9
TGTGCCAGCAGCTTAGAGGGGGTGGTCAGGGAATCCGGAAACACCATATATTTT
CASSLEGVVRESGNTIYF
>TRBD2|NA|TRBJ2-3|TRBV11-2
TGTGCCAGCAGGCGACCGGGACTAGTCACAGATACGCAGTATTTT
CASRRPGLVTDTQYF
>TRBD2|NA|TRBJ2-1|TRBV5-1
TGCGCCAGCAGCTTGCTTGGGGGGACTAACAATGAGCAGTTCTTC
CASSLLGGTNNEQFF
>NA|NA|TRBJ1-1|TRBV27
TGTGCCAGCAGTTTAAGCCCCAAACCATTCACTGAAGCTTTCTTT
CASSLSPKPFTEAFF
>TRBD1|NA|TRBJ1-2|TRBV28
TGTGCCAGCAGTCGGGACAGGGGTCCCTATGGCTACACCTTC
CASSRDRGPYGYTF
>TRBD1|NA|TRBJ2-1|TRBV29-1
TGCAGCGGCGGGACAGGCGTGTACAATGAGCAGTTCTTC
CSGGTGVYNEQFF
>TRBD1|NA|TRBJ1-1|TRBV7-8
TGTGCCAGCAGCCACAGGGGGGAGAACACTGAAGCTTTCTTT
CASSHRGENTEAFF
>NA|NA|TRBJ2-1|TRBV2
TGTGCCAGCAGGCATGATCGGGGCAATGAGCAGTTCTTC
CASRHDRGNEQFF
>NA|NA|TRBJ1-4|TRBV7-8
TGTGCCAGCAGCTTAGATGGGGGGAGAAACGAAAAACTGTTTTTT
CASSLDGGRNEKLFF
>NA|NA|TRBJ2-5|TRBV9
TGTGCCAGCAGCGCGTGGCCCGGGGAGACCCAGTACTTC
CASSAWPGETQYF
>TRBD2|once|TRBJ2-3|TRBV5-1
TGCGCCAGCAGCTTGGCGGGGGGTAGGGGAGATACGCAGTATTTT
CASSLAGGRGDTQYF
>TRBD1|NA|TRBJ1-2|TRBV5-6
TGTGCCAGCAGCAGGCCCGGGACAGTTTCCTATGGCTACACCTTC
CASSRPGTVSYGYTF
>TRBD1|NA|TRBJ2-1|TRBV27
TGTGCCAGCAGTTCGCCGGGACAGGGGAGGGATGAGCAGTTCTTC
CASSSPGQGRDEQFF
>NA|NA|TRBJ1-2|TRBV19
TGTGCCAGTGTGGGTCAGCGGTCTAACTATGGCTACACCTTC
CASVGQRSNYGYTF
>NA|NA|TRBJ1-1|TRBV19
TGTGCCAGTGAAGACAGACAGAACACTGAAGCTTTCTTT
CASEDRQNTEAFF
>NA|NA|TRBJ1-1|TRBV28
TGTGCCAGCAGTTTATTGCGAAGTGAAGCTTTCTTT
CASSLLRSEAFF
>TRBD1|NA|TRBJ1-2|TRBV14
TGTGCCAGCAGTCATAGTCCAGGGGGTATCTTGGATGGCTACACCTTC
CASSHSPGGILDGYTF
>NA|NA|TRBJ1-2|TRBV19
TGTGCCAGTAGTATGTTATACGGGTTTAACTATGGCTACACCTTC
CASSMLYGFNYGYTF
>TRBD1|NA|TRBJ1-4|TRBV2
TGTGCCACCCGACATCAGGGACAGGGTCTTGAAAAACTGTTTTTT
CATRHQGQGLEKLFF
>NA|NA|TRBJ2-7|TRBV19
TGTGCCAGTAGTATCTTAGGTGGAGTCTACGAGCAGTACTTC
CASSILGGVYEQYF
>TRBD1|NA|TRBJ1-2|TRBV18
TGTGCCAGCTCACCACCGTCCACAGGGGTTCATGGCTACACCTTC
CASSPPSTGVHGYTF
>TRBD1|NA|TRBJ2-2|TRBV15
TGTGCCACCAGCATGGACAGGGGAAGGACCGGGGAGCTGTTTTTT
CATSMDRGRTGELFF
>TRBD1|NA|TRBJ1-1|TRBV6-5
TGTGCCAGCAGTTTGACAGGGGGCGCGGACACTGAAGCTTTCTTT
CASSLTGGADTEAFF
>TRBD1|NA|TRBJ1-5|TRBV24-1
TGTGCCACCACGGGATCGGGACAGGGGTTATTAACTAGCAATCAGCCCCAGCATTTT
CATTGSGQGLLTSNQPQHF
>NA|NA|TRBJ1-1|TRBV7-2
TGTGCCAGCAGCTCGTCAGGACAGTCCGCAGCTTTCTTT
CASSSSGQSAAFF